This TCR beta chain originates from a study of CD8+ T cells in alopecia areata. The wider study: Treated patients were given oral tofacitinib, which was dosed at 5 to 10 mg twice daily.

The CDR3 consists of 16 residues. V gave up 0 bases and J gave up 9 bases, with 21 bases separating them. Germline V gene data show CDR1 as SQVTM and CDR2 as ANQGSEA. The treatment: oral pan-JAK inhibitor, 5-10 mg twice daily. This clone appeared a few times. The authors extracted RNA and reverse transcribed it into cDNA as the sequencing template. This table comes from immunoSEQ multiplex PCR, and its TCRdb copy is limited to in-frame clones, with some not included. Among under 200,000 clones, approximately 57% were seen once, and the ten largest hold more than 13%. Here the sequenced sample was CD4+ T cells sorted from blood, taken at week 24, from a patient treated with tofacitinib. The chain joins TRBV29-1 to TRBJ2-1; the D call may be TRBD1 or TRBD2 (5 bases each). The receptor was isolated from a human donor with alopecia areata. The CDR3 sequence is CSVEDLQVGVWGEQFF. Here the CDR3 DNA reads TGCAGCGTTGAAGATTTGCAGGTGGGGGTTTGGGGTGAGCAGTTCTTC.